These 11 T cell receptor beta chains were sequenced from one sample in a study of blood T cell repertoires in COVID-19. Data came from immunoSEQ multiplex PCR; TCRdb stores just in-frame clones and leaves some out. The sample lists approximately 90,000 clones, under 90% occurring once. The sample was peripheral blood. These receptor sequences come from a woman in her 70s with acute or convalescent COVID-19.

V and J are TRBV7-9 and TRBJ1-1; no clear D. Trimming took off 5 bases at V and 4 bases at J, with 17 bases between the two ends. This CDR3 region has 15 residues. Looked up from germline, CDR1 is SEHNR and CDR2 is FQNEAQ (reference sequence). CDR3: CASSVPLGGSTEAFF. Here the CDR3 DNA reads TGTGCCAGCAGCGTACCCCTTGGAGGGTCCACTGAAGCTTTCTTT.

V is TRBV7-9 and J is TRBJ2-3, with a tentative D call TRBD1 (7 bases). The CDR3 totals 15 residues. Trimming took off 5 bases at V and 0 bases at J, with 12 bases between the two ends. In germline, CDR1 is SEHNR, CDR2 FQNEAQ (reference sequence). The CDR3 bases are TGTGCCAGCAGCATATCAGGGGGGAGCACAGATACGCAGTATTTT. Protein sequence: CASSISGGSTDTQYF.

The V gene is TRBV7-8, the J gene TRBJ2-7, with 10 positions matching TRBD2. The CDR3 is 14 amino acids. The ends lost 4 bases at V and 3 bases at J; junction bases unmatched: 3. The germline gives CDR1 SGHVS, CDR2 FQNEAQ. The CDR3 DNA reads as TGTGCCAGCAGCTGGACTAGCGGTTACTACGAGCAGTACTTC. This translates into CASSWTSGYYEQYF.

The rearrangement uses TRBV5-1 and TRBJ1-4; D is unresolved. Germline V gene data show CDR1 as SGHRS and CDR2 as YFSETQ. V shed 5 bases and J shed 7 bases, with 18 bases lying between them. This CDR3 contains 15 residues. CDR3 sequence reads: CASRPREGGGEKLFF. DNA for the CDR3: TGCGCCAGCAGACCAAGGGAGGGAGGTGGTGAAAAACTGTTTTTT.

This CDR3 reads CASSQDLQVYEQYF. The CDR3, as DNA: TGTGCCAGCAGCCAAGATTTGCAGGTCTACGAGCAGTACTTC. This rearrangement joins TRBV4-2 to TRBJ2-7, with D uncertain. Germline V CDR1 and CDR2: LGHNA, YNFKEQ. The V and J ends lost 0 bases and 3 bases respectively, with 9 bases between them. The CDR3 has 14 amino acids.

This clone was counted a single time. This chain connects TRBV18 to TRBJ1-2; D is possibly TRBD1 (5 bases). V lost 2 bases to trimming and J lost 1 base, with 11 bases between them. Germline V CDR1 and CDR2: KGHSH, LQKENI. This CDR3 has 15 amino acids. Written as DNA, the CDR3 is TGTGCCAGCTCACCATCACAGGCCGGTAACTATGGCTACACCTTC. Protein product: CASSPSQAGNYGYTF. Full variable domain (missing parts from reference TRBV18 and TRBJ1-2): NAGVMQNPRHLVRRRGQEARLRCSPMKGHSHVYWYRQLPEEGLKFMVYLQKENIIDESGMPKERFSAEFPKEGPSILRIQQVVRGDSAAYFCASSPSQAGNYGYTFGSGTRLTVV.

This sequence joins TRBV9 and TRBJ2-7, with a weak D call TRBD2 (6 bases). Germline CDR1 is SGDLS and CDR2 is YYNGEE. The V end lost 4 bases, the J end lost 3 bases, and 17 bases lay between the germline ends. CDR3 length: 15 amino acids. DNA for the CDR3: TGTGCCAGCAGCTCGGGACCGGGACTCCTCTACGAGCAGTACGTC. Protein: CASSSGPGLLYEQYV.

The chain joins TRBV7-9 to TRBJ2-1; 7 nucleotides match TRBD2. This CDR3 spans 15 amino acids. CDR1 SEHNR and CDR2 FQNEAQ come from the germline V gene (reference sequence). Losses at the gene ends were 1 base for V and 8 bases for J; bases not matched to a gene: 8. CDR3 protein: CASSLGGLPRDEQFF. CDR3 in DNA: TGTGCCAGCAGCTTAGGGGGACTACCACGCGATGAGCAGTTCTTC.

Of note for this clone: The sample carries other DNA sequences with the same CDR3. Here the CDR3 reads CASSVEYEQYF. The CDR3 nucleotides are TGCGCCAGCAGTGTGGAGTACGAGCAGTACTTC. The rearrangement joins TRBV10-2 to TRBJ2-7; D unresolved. V lost 4 bases, J lost 4 bases, and 5 bases lay in between. The CDR3 has 11 residues. Germline V CDR1 and CDR2: WSHSY, SAAADI.

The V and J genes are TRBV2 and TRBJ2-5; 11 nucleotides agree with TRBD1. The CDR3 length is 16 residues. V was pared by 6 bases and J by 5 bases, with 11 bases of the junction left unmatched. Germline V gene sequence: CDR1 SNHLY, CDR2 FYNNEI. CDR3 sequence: CASSQRTGGVGETQYF. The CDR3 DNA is TGTGCCAGCAGCCAGCGGACAGGGGGCGTTGGGGAGACCCAGTACTTC.

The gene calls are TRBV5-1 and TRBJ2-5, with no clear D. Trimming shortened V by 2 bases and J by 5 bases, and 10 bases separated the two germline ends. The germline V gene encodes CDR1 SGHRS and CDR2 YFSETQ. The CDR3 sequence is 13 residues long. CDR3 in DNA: TGCGCCAGCAGCTTCGAGCACCGGGAGACCCAGTACTTC. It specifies CASSFEHRETQYF.